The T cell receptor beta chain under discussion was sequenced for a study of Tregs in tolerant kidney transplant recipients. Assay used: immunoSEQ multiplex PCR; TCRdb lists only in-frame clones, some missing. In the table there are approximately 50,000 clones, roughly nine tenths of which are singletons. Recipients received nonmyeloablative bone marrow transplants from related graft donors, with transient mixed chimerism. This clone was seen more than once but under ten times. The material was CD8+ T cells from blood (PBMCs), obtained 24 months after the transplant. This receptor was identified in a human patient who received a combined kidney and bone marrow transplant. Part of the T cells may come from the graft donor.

CDR3 nucleotide sequence: TGTGCCAGCAGCCCGGACAGCGACTCCTACGAGCAGTACTTC. Translation gives CASSPDSDSYEQYF. The chain links TRBV7-7 to TRBJ2-7; D might be TRBD1 (6 bases). The CDR3 extends over 14 amino acids. Germline V gives CDR1 SSHAT, CDR2 FNYEAQ (reference sequence). The V and J ends lost 5 bases and 0 bases respectively, with 11 bases between them.